This T cell receptor (beta chain) was documented in a study of beta chain features in type 1 diabetes. The investigators reverse transcribed all of the isolated RNA, so they sequenced expressed TCRB transcripts. Sequenced naive, central memory and regulatory T cell samples produced an average of approximately 3.8 million reads. The method was immunoSEQ multiplex PCR; TCRdb's version includes in-frame clones alone and lacks a portion of them. The repertoire holds 250,000 to 350,000 clones, roughly an eighth seen once, with 0.017% in the top ten. Overall study findings and caveats: Shorter TCRB CDR3s, moderately but significantly so, marked every one of the four CD4+ subsets in Type 1 diabetes patients. The VDJ junctions of type 1 diabetes patients carried fewer insertions and more deletions.

CDR1 and CDR2 (germline): SGHRS, YFSETQ. Trimming took off 3 bases at V and 2 bases at J, with 10 bases between the two ends. The CDR3 contains 14 residues. In this sample, this clone turned up a few times. Its antigen remains unknown. The J gene is TRBJ2-3, the V gene TRBV5-1; tentative D call: TRBD2 (6 bases). The source is a man aged 25-40 years with type 1 diabetes. Sequencing was done on a sample of naive CD4+ T cells from blood. Written as DNA, the CDR3 is TGCGCCAGCAGCTACGGGGGATTCACAGATACGCAGTATTTT. Residues: CASSYGGFTDTQYF.